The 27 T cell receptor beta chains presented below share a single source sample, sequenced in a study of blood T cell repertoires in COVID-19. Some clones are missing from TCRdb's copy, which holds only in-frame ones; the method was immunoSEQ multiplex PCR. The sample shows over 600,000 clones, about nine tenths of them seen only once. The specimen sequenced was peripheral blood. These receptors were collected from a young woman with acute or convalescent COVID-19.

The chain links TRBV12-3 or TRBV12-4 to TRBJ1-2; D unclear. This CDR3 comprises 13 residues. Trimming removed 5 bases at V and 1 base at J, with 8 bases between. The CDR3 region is CASSQTLNYGYTF. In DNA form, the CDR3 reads TGTGCCAGCAGTCAGACTCTTAACTATGGCTACACCTTC.

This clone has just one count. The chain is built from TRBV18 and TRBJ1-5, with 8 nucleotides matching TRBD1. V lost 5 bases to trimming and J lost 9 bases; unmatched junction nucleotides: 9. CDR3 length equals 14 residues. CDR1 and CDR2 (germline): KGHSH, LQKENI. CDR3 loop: CASSGDRSLRPQHF. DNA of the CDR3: TGTGCCAGCTCAGGGGACAGGTCCTTGAGGCCCCAGCATTTT. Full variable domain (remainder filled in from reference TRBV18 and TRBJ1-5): NAGVMQNPRHLVRRRGQEARLRCSPMKGHSHVYWYRQLPEEGLKFMVYLQKENIIDESGMPKERFSAEFPKEGPSILRIQQVVRGDSAAYFCASSGDRSLRPQHFGDGTRLSIL.

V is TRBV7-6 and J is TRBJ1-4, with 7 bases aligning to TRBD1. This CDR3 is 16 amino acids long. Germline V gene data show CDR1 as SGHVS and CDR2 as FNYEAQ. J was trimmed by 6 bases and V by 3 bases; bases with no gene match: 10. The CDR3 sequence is CASSLAGDSADEKLFF. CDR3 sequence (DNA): TGTGCCAGCAGCTTGGCTGGGGACAGCGCTGATGAAAAACTGTTTTTT.

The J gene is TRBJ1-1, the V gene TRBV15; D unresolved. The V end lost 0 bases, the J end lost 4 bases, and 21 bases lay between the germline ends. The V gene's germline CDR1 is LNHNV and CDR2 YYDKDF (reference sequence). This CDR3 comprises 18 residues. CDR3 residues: CATSRDLIPDLRGTEAFF. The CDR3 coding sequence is TGTGCCACCAGCAGAGATCTCATCCCGGACCTTCGGGGCACTGAAGCTTTCTTT.

The CDR3 nucleotides are TGTGCCAGCACCCAACGGGGGAACACTGAAGCTTTCTTT. The encoded protein is CASTQRGNTEAFF. The genes are TRBV12-3 or TRBV12-4 and TRBJ1-1; no clear D. The V end was cut by 7 bases, the J end by 1 base, with 10 bases between. This CDR3 contains 13 residues.

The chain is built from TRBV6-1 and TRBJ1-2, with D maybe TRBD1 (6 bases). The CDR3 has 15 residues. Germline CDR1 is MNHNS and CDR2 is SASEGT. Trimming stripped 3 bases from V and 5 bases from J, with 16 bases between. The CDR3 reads CASSDFRTATYGYTF. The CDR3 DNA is TGTGCCAGCAGTGATTTTCGGACAGCCACTTATGGCTACACCTTC.

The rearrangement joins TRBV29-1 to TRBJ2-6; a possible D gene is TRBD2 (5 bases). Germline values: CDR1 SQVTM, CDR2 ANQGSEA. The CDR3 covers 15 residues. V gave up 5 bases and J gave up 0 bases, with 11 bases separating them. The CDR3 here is CSVRGGSSGANVLTF. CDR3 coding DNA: TGCAGCGTTAGAGGTGGGAGCTCTGGGGCCAACGTCCTGACTTTC. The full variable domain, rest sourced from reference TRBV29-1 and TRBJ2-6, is SAVISQKPSRDICQRGTSLTIQCQVDSQVTMMFWYRQQPGQSLTLIATANQGSEATYESGFVIDKFPISRPNLTFSTLTVSNMSPEDSSIYLCSVRGGSSGANVLTFGAGSRLTVL.

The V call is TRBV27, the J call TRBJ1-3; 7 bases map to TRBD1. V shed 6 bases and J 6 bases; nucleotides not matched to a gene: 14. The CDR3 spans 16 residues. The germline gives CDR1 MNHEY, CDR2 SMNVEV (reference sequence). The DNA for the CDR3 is TGTGCCAGCAGAAAGACAGGGAAGAGGCTCGAAAACACCATATATTTT. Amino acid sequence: CASRKTGKRLENTIYF.

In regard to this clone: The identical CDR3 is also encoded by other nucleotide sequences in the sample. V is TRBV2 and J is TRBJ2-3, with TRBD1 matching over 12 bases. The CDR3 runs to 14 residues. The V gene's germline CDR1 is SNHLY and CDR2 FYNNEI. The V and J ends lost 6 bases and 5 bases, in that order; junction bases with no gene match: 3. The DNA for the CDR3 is TGTGCCAGCAGCCGGGACAGGGGGCAAGATACGCAGTATTTT. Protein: CASSRDRGQDTQYF.

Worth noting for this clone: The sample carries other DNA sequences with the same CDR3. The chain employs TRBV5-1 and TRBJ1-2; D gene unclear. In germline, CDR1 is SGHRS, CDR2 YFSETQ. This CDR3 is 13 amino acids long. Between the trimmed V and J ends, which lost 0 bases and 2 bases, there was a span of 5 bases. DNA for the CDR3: TGCGCCAGCAGCTTGGCAGAAAACTATGGCTACACCTTC. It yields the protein CASSLAENYGYTF.

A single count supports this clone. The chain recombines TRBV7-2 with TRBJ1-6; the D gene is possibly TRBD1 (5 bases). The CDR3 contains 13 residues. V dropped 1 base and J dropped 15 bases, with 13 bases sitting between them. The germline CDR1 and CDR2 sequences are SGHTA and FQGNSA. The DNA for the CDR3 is TGTGCCAGCAGCTTAGGGGAGGGGATGCGCCTCCACTTT. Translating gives CASSLGEGMRLHF.

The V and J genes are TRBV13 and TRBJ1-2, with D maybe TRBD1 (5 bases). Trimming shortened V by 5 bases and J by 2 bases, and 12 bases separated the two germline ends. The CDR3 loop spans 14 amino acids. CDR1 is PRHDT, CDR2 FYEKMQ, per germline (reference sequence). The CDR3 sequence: CASSPSGGNYGYTF. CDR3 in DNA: TGTGCCAGCAGCCCCTCGGGGGGGAACTATGGCTACACCTTC.

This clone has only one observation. This CDR3 reads CASSPKSPGTANTGELFF. CDR3 coding DNA: TGCGCCAGCAGCCCCAAAAGCCCCGGGACAGCGAACACCGGGGAGCTGTTTTTT. The chain uses TRBV4-3 and TRBJ2-2; 7 positions agree with TRBD1. Germline CDR1 LGHNA, CDR2 YSLEER. The CDR3 has 18 residues. V shed 4 bases and J 0 bases; nucleotides not matched to a gene: 11.

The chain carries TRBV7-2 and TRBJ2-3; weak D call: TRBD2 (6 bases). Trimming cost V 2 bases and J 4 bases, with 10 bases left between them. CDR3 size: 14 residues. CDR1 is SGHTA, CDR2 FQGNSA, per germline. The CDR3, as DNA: TGTGCCAGCAGCTTATCCCGGGACTCAGATACGCAGTATTTT. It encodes CASSLSRDSDTQYF.

The CDR3 loop reads CASRDSLGQGKAFF. CDR3 nucleotides: TGTGCCAGCCGGGACAGCCTAGGCCAAGGGAAGGCTTTCTTT. This sequence joins TRBV2 and TRBJ1-1; 7 bases align to TRBD1. The CDR3 covers 14 residues. V gave up 8 bases and J gave up 11 bases; unmatched junction bases: 17. Germline-derived CDR1 and CDR2 are SNHLY and FYNNEI.

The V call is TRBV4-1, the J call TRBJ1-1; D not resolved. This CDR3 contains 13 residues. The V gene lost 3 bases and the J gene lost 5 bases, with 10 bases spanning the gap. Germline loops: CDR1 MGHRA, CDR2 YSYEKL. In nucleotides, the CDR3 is TGCGCCAGCAGCCATCCCAGGAGGACTGAAGCTTTCTTT. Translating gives CASSHPRRTEAFF.

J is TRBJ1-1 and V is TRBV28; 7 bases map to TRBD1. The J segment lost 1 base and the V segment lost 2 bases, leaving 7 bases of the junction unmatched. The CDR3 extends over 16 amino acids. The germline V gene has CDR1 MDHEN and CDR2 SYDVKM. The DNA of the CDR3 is TGTGCCAGCAGTTTAGAAGGGGGCGTGAGGAACACTGAAGCTTTCTTT. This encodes CASSLEGGVRNTEAFF.

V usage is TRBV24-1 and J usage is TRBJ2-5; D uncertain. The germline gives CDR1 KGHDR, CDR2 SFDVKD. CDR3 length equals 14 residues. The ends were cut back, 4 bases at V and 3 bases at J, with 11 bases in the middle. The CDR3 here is CATSDPAREETQYF. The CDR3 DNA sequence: TGTGCCACCAGTGACCCCGCTCGGGAAGAGACCCAGTACTTC.

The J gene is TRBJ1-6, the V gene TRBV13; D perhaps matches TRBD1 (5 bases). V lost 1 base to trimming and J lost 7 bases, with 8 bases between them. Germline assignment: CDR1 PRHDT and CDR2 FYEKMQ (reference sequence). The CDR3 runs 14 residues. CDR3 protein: CASSLDRKNSPLHF. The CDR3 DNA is TGTGCCAGCAGCTTAGACAGGAAAAATTCACCCCTCCACTTT.

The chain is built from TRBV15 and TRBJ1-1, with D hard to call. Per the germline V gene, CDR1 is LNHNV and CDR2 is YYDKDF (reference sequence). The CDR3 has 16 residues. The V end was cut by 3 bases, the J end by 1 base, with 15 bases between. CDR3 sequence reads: CATSSLLTVPNTEAFF. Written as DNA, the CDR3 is TGTGCCACCAGCAGTTTATTAACAGTGCCGAACACTGAAGCTTTCTTT.

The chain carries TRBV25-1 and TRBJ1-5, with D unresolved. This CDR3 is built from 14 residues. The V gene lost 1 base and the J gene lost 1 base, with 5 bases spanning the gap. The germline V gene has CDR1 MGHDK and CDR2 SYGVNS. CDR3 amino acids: CASSELESNQPQHF. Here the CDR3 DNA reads TGTGCCAGCAGTGAATTAGAGAGCAATCAGCCCCAGCATTTT.

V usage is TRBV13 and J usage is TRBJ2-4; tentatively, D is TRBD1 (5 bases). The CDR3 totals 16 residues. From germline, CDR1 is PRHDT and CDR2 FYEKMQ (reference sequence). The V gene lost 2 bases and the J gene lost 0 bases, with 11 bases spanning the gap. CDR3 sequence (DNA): TGTGCCAGCAGCTTAAGGGGTAAACTAGCCAAAAACATTCAGTACTTC. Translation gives CASSLRGKLAKNIQYF.

Written as DNA, the CDR3 is TGTGCCAGCAGCCGCCGCTCGGGAGCAAGCTCCTATAATTCACCCCTCCACTTT. Translation gives CASSRRSGASSYNSPLHF. This chain uses TRBV3-1 (or the pseudogene TRBV3-2) with TRBJ1-6; D call uncertain. The CDR3 is 18 residues long. The V gene lost 4 bases and the J gene lost 0 bases, with 16 bases spanning the gap. Germline loops: CDR1 LGHDT, CDR2 YNNKEL (reference sequence).

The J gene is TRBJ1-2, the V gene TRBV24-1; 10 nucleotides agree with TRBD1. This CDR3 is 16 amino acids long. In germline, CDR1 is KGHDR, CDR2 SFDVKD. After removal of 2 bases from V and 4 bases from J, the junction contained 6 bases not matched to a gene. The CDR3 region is CATSDSRTGGIYGYTF. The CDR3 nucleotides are TGTGCCACCAGTGATTCTCGGACAGGGGGGATCTATGGCTACACCTTC.

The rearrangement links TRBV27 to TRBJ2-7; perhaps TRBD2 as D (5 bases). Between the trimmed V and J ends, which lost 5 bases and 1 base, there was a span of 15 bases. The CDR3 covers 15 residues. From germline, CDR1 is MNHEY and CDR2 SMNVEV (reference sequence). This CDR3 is CASSPIRPGSYEQYF. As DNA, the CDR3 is TGTGCCAGCAGTCCGATTAGACCGGGATCCTACGAGCAGTACTTC.

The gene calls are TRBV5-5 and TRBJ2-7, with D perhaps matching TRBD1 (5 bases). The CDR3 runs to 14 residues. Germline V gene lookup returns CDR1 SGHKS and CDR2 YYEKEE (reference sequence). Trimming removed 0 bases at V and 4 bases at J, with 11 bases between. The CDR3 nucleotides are TGTGCCAGCAGCTTGGAAAGGGCAGGGTACGAGCAGTACTTC. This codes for CASSLERAGYEQYF.

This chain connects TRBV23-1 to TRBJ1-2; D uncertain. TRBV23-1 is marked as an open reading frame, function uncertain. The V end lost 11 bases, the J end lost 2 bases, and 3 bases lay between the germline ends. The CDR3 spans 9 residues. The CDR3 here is CARNYGYTF. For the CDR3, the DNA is TGCGCCCGGAACTATGGCTACACCTTC.